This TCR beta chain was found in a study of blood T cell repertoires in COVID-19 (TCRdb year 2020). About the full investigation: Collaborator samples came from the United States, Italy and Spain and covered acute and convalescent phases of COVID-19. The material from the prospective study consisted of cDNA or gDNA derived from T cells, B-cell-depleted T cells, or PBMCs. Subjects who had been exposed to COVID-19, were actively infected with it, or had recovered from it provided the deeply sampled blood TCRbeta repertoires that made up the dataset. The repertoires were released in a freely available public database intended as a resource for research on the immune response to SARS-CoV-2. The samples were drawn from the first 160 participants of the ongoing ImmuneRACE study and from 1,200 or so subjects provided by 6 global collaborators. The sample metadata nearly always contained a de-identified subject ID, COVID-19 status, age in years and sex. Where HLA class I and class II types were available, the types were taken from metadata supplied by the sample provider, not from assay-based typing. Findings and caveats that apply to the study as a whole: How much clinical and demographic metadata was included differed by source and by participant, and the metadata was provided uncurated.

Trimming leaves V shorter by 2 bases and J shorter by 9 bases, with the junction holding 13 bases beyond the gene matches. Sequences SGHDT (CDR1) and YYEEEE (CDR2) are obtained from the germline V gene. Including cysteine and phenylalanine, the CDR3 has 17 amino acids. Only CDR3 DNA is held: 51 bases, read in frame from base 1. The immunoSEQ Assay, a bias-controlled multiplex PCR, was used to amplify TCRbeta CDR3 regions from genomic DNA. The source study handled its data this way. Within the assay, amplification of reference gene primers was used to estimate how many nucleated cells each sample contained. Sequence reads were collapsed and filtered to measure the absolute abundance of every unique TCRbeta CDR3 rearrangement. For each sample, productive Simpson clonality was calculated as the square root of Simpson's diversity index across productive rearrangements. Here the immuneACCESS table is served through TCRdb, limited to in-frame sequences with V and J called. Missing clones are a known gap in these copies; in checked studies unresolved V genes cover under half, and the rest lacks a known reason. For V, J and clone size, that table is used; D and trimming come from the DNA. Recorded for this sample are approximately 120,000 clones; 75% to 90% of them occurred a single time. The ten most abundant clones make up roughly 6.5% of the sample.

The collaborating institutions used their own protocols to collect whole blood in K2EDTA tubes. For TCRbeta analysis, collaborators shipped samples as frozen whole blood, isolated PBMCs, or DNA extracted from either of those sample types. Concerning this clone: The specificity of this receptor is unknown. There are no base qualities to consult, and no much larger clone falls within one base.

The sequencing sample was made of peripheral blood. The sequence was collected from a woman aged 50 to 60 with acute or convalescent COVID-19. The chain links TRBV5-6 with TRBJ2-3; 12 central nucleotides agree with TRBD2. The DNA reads TGTGCCAGCAGCTTAATTGAGGGGGGACTAGCGGGTTGGACGCAGTATTTT. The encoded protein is CASSLIEGGLAGWTQYF. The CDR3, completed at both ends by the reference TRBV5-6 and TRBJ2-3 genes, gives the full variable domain DAGVTQSPTHLIKTRGQQVTLRCSPKSGHDTVSWYQQALGQGPQFIFQYYEEEERQRGNFPDRFSGHQFPNYSSELNVNALLLGDSALYLCASSLIEGGLAGWTQYFGPGTRLTVL.